This T cell receptor (beta chain) came from a study of brain metastases from non-small cell lung cancer. Assay used: immunoSEQ multiplex PCR; TCRdb lists only in-frame clones, some missing. The table has 4,000 to 5,000 clones, roughly 89% seen once. The CDR3 loop spans 14 amino acids. Germline loops: CDR1 MDHEN, CDR2 SYDVKM. Trimming took off 5 bases at V and 5 bases at J, with 15 bases between the two ends. The receptor was isolated from a donor at least 40 years old with non-small cell lung cancer. Sequencing was carried out using primary lung tumor tissue. The genes are TRBV28 and TRBJ2-5, with D perhaps matching TRBD2 (6 bases). The CDR3, as DNA: TGTGCCAGCAGTGCGAACGGGGGTTTGGAGACCCAGTACTTC. It encodes CASSANGGLETQYF.